Here is one TCR beta chain with its context. The target antigen is unknown. J gave up 10 bases and V 8 bases, and 5 bases lay outside the gene matches. The CDR3 is 11 residues long. Per germline, CDR1 MNHEY and CDR2 SVGAGI. These data come from a study of CD4 T cells in relation to SARS-CoV-2 and coronaviruses. Across the study: ViraFEST: roughly 10-day antigen culture of PBMCs, then TCR beta CDR3 sequencing. The restricting HLA molecule for shared crossreactive spike epitopes was mapped.

Broader study findings: Memory recall responses, not primary responses primed in culture, are what the assay detects.

Data came from immunoSEQ multiplex PCR; TCRdb stores just in-frame clones and leaves some out. The sample lists 41,000 or so clones, 75% to 90% occurring once. The sample taken for sequencing was naive CD4+ T cells from PBMCs, cultured in vitro. Subset specified: naive CD4+ T cells isolated by negative enrichment. The chain joins TRBV6-5 to TRBJ2-1; 7 bases are a match to TRBD1. This sequence originates from an adult with COVID-19. The CDR3 DNA reads TGTGCCAGCCAGACAGGGACCGAGCAGTTCTTC. Residues: CASQTGTEQFF.